The rows below give T cell receptor beta chains drawn from one sample of a study of cytomegalovirus exposure and HLA in healthy donors. Data came from immunoSEQ multiplex PCR; TCRdb stores just in-frame clones and leaves some out. The table includes 140,000 to 150,000 clones, around 80% detected once. The sequenced sample consisted of PBMCs. These receptors were collected from a woman aged 55-70 years in good health and CMV-seropositive. CDR3s include the opening cysteine and the closing phenylalanine or tryptophan. The D gene is left open where the match is weak. Some rows mark clone size as missing; the rest say once, few, many or name a class of expanded clone.

TRBV7-9	NA	TRBJ2-1	TRBD2	CASSPSGSADEQFF	TGTGCCAGCAGCCCTAGCGGGAGTGCCGATGAGCAGTTCTTC
TRBV19	NA	TRBJ2-7	NA	CASSIAPAMDEQYF	TGTGCCAGTAGTATAGCGCCAGCGATGGACGAGCAGTACTTC
TRBV7-2	NA	TRBJ1-5	NA	CASSPSGRYSNQPQHF	TGTGCCAGCAGCCCTAGCGGACGGTATAGCAATCAGCCCCAGCATTTT
TRBV6-1	NA	TRBJ2-5	TRBD2	CASSEAPSGPQETQYF	TGTGCCAGCAGTGAAGCCCCTAGCGGACCCCAAGAGACCCAGTACTTC
TRBV6-5	NA	TRBJ1-2	NA	CASSSPGTAYGYTF	TGTGCCAGCAGTTCGCCCGGGACTGCCTATGGCTACACCTTC
TRBV5-1	once	TRBJ2-7	TRBD2	CASSLSGTSLEQYF	TGCGCCAGCAGCTTATCCGGGACTAGCCTCGAGCAGTACTTC
TRBV11-3	NA	TRBJ2-1	TRBD2	CASSLRGTGLAAEQFF	TGTGCCAGCAGCTTAAGGGGCACGGGACTAGCGGCAGAGCAGTTCTTC
TRBV7-3	NA	TRBJ2-5	TRBD2	CASSSALLAGGPGSQETQYF	TGTGCCAGCAGCTCAGCCCTACTAGCGGGAGGGCCGGGAAGCCAAGAGACCCAGTACTTC
TRBV7-2	NA	TRBJ2-5	TRBD2	CASSLASGALETQYF	TGTGCCAGCAGCTTAGCAAGCGGGGCTTTAGAGACCCAGTACTTC
TRBV28	NA	TRBJ2-3	NA	CASRNSGTDTQYF	TGTGCCAGCAGGAATAGCGGCACAGATACGCAGTATTTT
TRBV25-1	NA	TRBJ1-2	NA	CASSEGGSGYTF	TGTGCCAGCAGTGAGGGGGGTAGTGGCTACACCTTC
TRBV28	NA	TRBJ2-7	TRBD2	CASSSPTSGTTSQYF	TGTGCCAGCAGTTCCCCGACTAGCGGCACTACGTCGCAGTACTTC
TRBV30	NA	TRBJ2-5	NA	CAWSPGEETQYF	TGTGCCTGGAGTCCGGGGGAAGAGACCCAGTACTTC
TRBV7-9	NA	TRBJ1-1	TRBD1	CASSSTGGLEAFF	TGTGCCAGCAGTTCCACAGGGGGCCTTGAAGCTTTCTTT
TRBV7-2	few	TRBJ1-5	TRBD1	CASSLVGQGGQPQHF	TGTGCCAGCAGCTTAGTCGGGCAGGGGGGACAGCCCCAGCATTTT
TRBV30	NA	TRBJ2-7	TRBD1	CACDRVSSYEQYF	TGTGCCTGCGACAGGGTCTCGTCCTACGAGCAGTACTTC
TRBV28	once	TRBJ2-7	NA	CASSRREPYEQYF	TGTGCCAGCAGCAGACGGGAGCCCTACGAGCAGTACTTC
TRBV27	NA	TRBJ2-7	NA	CASSSVHTGTSPYEQYF	TGTGCCAGCAGTTCGGTGCACACCGGGACAAGTCCTTACGAGCAGTACTTC
TRBV5-4	NA	TRBJ2-2	NA	CASSSSGNTGELFF	TGTGCCAGCAGCTCCAGCGGCAACACCGGGGAGCTGTTTTTT
TRBV4-3	few	TRBJ2-1	NA	CASSQEKSVGAPPSHNEQFF	TGCGCCAGCAGCCAAGAAAAGTCGGTTGGGGCCCCCCCCTCCCACAATGAGCAGTTCTTC
TRBV6-5	NA	TRBJ2-5	NA	CASSYTVQETQYF	TGTGCCAGCAGTTATACAGTCCAAGAGACCCAGTACTTC
TRBV21-1	NA	TRBJ2-7	NA	CASSTEDRDDEQYF	TGTGCCAGCAGCACAGAGGACAGGGATGACGAGCAGTACTTC
TRBV30	NA	TRBJ2-1	NA	CAWSSQGDEQFF	TGTGCCTGGAGCTCACAGGGAGATGAGCAGTTCTTC
TRBV7-3	NA	TRBJ2-3	NA	CASSTRLATDTQYF	TGTGCCAGCAGCACCCGCCTAGCGACGGATACGCAGTATTTT
TRBV7-9	NA	TRBJ2-7	NA	CASSMSASGYEQYF	TGTGCCAGCAGCATGTCCGCGAGCGGCTACGAGCAGTACTTC
TRBV11-3	NA	TRBJ2-1	NA	CASSFTPTANVQFF	TGTGCCAGCAGCTTTACACCTACAGCTAATGTGCAGTTCTTC
TRBV7-5	NA	TRBJ2-5	NA	CARSLGVSGMHQETQYF	TGTGCCAGAAGCTTAGGTGTTAGCGGGATGCACCAAGAGACCCAGTACTTC
TRBV11-2	NA	TRBJ2-3	TRBD2	CATAGGPRDTQYF	TGTGCGACGGCGGGAGGGCCGAGAGATACGCAGTATTTT
TRBV7-6	few	TRBJ1-2	NA	CASSFERDYGYTF	TGTGCCAGCAGCTTTGAGAGGGACTATGGCTACACCTTC
TRBV19	NA	TRBJ1-2	TRBD1	CASSQGEGYTF	TGTGCCAGTAGTCAGGGGGAAGGCTACACCTTC
TRBV6-6	NA	TRBJ1-5	NA	CASRERQFQGQPQHF	TGTGCCAGCAGAGAGAGACAGTTCCAAGGTCAGCCCCAGCATTTT
TRBV5-4	NA	TRBJ1-4	NA	CASSRPGTNEKLFF	TGTGCCAGCAGCCGACCGGGAACTAATGAAAAACTGTTTTTT
TRBV27	NA	TRBJ2-3	TRBD1	CASSLSRPGQGFTDTQYF	TGTGCCAGCAGTTTATCGAGGCCGGGACAGGGGTTCACAGATACGCAGTATTTT
TRBV19	NA	TRBJ1-1	TRBD1	CASSPLPVTGWNTEAFF	TGTGCCAGTAGTCCCCTCCCCGTGACAGGGTGGAACACTGAAGCTTTCTTT
TRBV5-1	once	TRBJ1-2	NA	CASSPDRPDYGYTF	TGCGCCAGCAGCCCAGACAGGCCTGACTATGGCTACACCTTC
TRBV19	NA	TRBJ2-7	NA	CASSRRAAGSVRDEQYF	TGTGCCAGTAGTAGGCGGGCGGCGGGCTCCGTACGGGACGAGCAGTACTTC
TRBV5-1	NA	TRBJ1-5	TRBD1	CASSRTGGGNQPQHF	TGCGCCAGCAGCAGGACAGGGGGGGGCAATCAGCCCCAGCATTTT
TRBV7-2	NA	TRBJ2-7	NA	CASSFGDTSYEQYF	TGTGCCAGCAGCTTCGGGGACACCTCCTACGAGCAGTACTTC
TRBV25-1	NA	TRBJ2-5	NA	CASSSSQTQYF	TGTGCCAGCAGTAGTAGTCAGACCCAGTACTTC
TRBV19	few	TRBJ2-2	TRBD1	CASSIVGQGTGELFF	TGTGCCAGTAGTATAGTTGGACAGGGCACCGGGGAGCTGTTTTTT
TRBV7-2	once	TRBJ2-1	TRBD2	CASSPPGGGYNEQFF	TGTGCCAGCAGCCCGCCGGGAGGGGGTTACAATGAGCAGTTCTTC